This T cell receptor (beta chain) comes out of a study of blood T cell repertoires in COVID-19. Study background: Donors in the United States, Italy and Spain gave samples during acute or convalescent COVID-19.

Trimming cost V 10 bases and J 2 bases; bases outside gene matches: 13. The CDR3 is made up of 15 amino acids. CDR1 and CDR2 (germline): SEHNR, FQNEAQ (reference sequence). The authors' processing: The authors estimated nucleated cell counts from reference gene primer amplification. The data were produced by immunoSEQ multiplex PCR, yet TCRdb's version contains in-frame clones alone and is incomplete. That table is the source of V, J and clone size, and D and trimming were worked out from the DNA. The sample holds roughly 120,000 clones; about 90% are singletons and the top ten take just under 30%. The sequenced sample consisted of peripheral blood. The genes are TRBV7-9 and TRBJ1-2; 7 bases map to TRBD1. This TCR was recovered from a woman in her 70s with acute or convalescent COVID-19. The CDR3 protein is CATDLWIGGNYGYTF. The CDR3 DNA reads TGTGCCACCGACTTGTGGATAGGGGGCAACTATGGCTACACCTTC. Full variable domain (outside the CDR3, taken from reference TRBV7-9 and TRBJ1-2): DTGVSQNPRHKITKRGQNVTFRCDPISEHNRLYWYRQTLGQGPEFLTYFQNEAQLEKSRLLSDRFSAERPKGSFSTLEIQRTEQGDSAMYLCATDLWIGGNYGYTFGSGTRLTVV.